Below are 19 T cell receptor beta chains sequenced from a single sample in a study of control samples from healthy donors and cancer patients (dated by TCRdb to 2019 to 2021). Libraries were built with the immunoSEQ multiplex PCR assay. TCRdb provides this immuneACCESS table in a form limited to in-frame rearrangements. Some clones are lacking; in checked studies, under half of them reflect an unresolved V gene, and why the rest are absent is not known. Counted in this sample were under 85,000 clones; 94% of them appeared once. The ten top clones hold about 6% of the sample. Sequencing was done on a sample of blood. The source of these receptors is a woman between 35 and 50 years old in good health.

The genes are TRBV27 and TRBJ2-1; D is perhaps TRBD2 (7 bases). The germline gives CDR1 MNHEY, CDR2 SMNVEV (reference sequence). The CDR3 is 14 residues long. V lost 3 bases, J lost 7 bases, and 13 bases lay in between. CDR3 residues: CASSLAGALNEQFF. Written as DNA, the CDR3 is TGTGCCAGCAGTTTGGCGGGGGCGCTTAATGAGCAGTTCTTC.

The CDR3 DNA sequence: TGTGCCAGCAGTTCGGCGGCAGTCGAGCAGTACTTC. It translates to CASSSAAVEQYF. The chain has TRBV12-3 or TRBV12-4 and TRBJ2-7; D gene uncertain. V lost 4 bases, J lost 6 bases, and 10 bases lay in between. The CDR3 contains 12 residues.

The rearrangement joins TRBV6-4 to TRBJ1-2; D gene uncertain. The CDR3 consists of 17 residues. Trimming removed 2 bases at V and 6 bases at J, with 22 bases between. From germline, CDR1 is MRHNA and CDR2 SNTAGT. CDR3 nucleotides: TGTGCCAGCAGTGACGGGATGACAAGCGAAGTCGGAAATGGCTACACCTTC. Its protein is CASSDGMTSEVGNGYTF.

CDR3 sequence: CSLRAGTGELFF. The CDR3, as DNA: TGCAGCCTGCGTGCCGGCACCGGGGAGCTGTTTTTT. The genes are TRBV29-1 and TRBJ2-2; D is unresolved. The V and J ends lost 8 bases and 4 bases respectively, with 11 bases between them. This CDR3 has 12 residues. Germline V CDR1 and CDR2: SQVTM, ANQGSEA.

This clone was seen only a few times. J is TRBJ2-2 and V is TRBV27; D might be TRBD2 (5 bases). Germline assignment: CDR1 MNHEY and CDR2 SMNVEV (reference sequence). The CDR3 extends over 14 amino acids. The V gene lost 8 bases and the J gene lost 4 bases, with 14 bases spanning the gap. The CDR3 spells CASRRRGLTGELFF. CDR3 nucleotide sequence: TGTGCCAGCCGGAGAAGAGGACTCACCGGGGAGCTGTTTTTT.

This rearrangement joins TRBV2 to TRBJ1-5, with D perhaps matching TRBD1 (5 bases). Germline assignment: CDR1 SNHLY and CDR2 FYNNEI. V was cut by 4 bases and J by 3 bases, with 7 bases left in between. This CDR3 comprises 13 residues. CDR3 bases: TGTGCCAGCAGTGGACAGCTCAATCAGCCCCAGCATTTT. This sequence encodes CASSGQLNQPQHF.

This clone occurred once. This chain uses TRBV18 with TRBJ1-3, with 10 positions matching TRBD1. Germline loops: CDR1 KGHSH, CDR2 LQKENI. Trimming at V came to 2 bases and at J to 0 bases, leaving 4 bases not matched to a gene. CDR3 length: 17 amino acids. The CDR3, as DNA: TGTGCCAGCTCACCAAGAGGACAGGGGGACTCTGGAAACACCATATATTTT. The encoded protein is CASSPRGQGDSGNTIYF. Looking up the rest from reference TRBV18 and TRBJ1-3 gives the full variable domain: NAGVMQNPRHLVRRRGQEARLRCSPMKGHSHVYWYRQLPEEGLKFMVYLQKENIIDESGMPKERFSAEFPKEGPSILRIQQVVRGDSAAYFCASSPRGQGDSGNTIYFGEGSWLTVV.

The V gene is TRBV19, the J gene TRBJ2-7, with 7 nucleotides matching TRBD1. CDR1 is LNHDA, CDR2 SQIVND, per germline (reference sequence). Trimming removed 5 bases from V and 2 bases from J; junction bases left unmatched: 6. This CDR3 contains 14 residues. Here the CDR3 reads CASSFSGTAYEQYF. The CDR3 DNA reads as TGTGCCAGTAGTTTCTCCGGGACAGCCTACGAGCAGTACTTC.

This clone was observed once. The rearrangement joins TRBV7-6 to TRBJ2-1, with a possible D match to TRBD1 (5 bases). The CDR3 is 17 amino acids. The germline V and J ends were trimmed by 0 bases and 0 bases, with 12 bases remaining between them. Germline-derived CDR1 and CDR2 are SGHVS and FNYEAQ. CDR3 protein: CASSLAAQVSSYNEQFF. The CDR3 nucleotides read TGTGCCAGCAGCTTAGCGGCACAGGTCAGCTCCTACAATGAGCAGTTCTTC. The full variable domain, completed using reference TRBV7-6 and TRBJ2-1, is GAGVSQSPRYKVTKRGQDVALRCDPISGHVSLYWYRQALGQGPEFLTYFNYEAQQDKSGLPNDRFSAERPEGSISTLTIQRTEQRDSAMYRCASSLAAQVSSYNEQFFGPGTRLTVL.

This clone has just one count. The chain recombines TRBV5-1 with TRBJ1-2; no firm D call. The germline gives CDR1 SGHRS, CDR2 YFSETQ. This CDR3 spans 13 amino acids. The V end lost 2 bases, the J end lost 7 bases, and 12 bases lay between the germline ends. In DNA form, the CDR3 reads TGCGCCAGCAGCTTAAGCGAGAGGAGTGGCTACACCTTC. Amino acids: CASSLSERSGYTF. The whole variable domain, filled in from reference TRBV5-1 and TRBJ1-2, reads KAGVTQTPRYLIKTRGQQVTLSCSPISGHRSVSWYQQTPGQGLQFLFEYFSETQRNKGNFPGRFSGRQFSNSRSEMNVSTLELGDSALYLCASSLSERSGYTFGSGTRLTVV.

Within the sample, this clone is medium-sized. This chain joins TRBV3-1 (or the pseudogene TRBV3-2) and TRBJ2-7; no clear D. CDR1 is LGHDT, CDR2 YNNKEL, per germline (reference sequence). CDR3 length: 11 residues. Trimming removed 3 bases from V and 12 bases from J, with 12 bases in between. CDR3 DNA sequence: TGTGCCAGCAGCCACGGTGGAGATCCGTACTTC. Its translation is CASSHGGDPYF.

CDR3 residues: CASSLAGTGGAEAFF. The CDR3 DNA reads as TGTGCCAGCAGCTTAGCAGGGACAGGGGGAGCTGAAGCTTTCTTT. The genes are TRBV7-9 and TRBJ1-1; 11 positions match TRBD1. Losses at the gene ends were 0 bases for V and 6 bases for J; bases not matched to a gene: 3. Germline values: CDR1 SEHNR, CDR2 FQNEAQ (reference sequence). The CDR3 is 15 residues long.

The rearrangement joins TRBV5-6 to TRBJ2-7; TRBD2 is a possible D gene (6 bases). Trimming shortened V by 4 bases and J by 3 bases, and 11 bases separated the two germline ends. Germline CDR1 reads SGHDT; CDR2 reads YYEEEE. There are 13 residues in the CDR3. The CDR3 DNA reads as TGTGCCAGCAGCCCCTGGACTAACTACGAGCAGTACTTC. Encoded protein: CASSPWTNYEQYF.

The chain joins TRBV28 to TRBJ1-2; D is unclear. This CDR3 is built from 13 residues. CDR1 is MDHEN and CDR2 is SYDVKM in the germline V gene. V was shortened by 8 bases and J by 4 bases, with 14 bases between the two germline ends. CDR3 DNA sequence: TGTGCCAGCTCCTCATATTCCTCCTATGGCTACACCTTC. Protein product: CASSSYSSYGYTF.

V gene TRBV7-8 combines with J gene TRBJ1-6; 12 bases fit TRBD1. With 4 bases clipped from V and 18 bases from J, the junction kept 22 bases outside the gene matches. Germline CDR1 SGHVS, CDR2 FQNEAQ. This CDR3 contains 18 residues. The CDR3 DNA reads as TGTGCCAGCAGCTCCCTTCCCGGGACAGGGGGCCCTGTAAGGAATCCCCACTTT. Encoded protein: CASSSLPGTGGPVRNPHF.

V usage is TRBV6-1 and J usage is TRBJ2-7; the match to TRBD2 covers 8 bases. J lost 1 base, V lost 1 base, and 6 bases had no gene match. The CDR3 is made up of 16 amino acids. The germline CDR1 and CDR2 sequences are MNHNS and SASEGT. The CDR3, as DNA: TGTGCCAGCAGTGAAGAGCCAGCGGGGGAATCCTACGAGCAGTACTTC. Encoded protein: CASSEEPAGESYEQYF.

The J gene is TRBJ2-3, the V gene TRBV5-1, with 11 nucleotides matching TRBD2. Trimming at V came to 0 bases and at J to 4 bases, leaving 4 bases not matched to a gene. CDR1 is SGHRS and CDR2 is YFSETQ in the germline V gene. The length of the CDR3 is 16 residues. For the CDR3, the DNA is TGCGCCAGCAGCTTGGGTCTAGCGGGAGGCCCAGATACGCAGTATTTT. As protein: CASSLGLAGGPDTQYF.

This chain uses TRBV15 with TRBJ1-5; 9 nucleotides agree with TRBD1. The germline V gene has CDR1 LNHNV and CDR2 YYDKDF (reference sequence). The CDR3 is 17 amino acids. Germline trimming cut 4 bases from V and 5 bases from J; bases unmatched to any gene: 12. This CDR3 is CATSITGQGNVYQPQHF. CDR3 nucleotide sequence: TGTGCCACCAGCATCACCGGACAGGGGAATGTGTATCAGCCCCAGCATTTT.

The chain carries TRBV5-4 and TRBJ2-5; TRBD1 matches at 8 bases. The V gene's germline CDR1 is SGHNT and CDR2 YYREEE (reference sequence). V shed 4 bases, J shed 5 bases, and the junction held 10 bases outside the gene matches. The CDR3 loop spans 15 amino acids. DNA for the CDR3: TGTGCCAGCAGCGGTTTTTCAGGGGGCCGGGAGACCCAGTACTTC. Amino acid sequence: CASSGFSGGRETQYF.